These T cell receptor beta chains were read from a single sample in a study of shared T cell receptors in the human thymus. This table comes from immunoSEQ multiplex PCR, and its TCRdb copy is limited to in-frame clones, with some not included. This table holds roughly 660,000 clones, more than 75% found once. The same sample was also used in a study of human thymus T cells.

The sample taken for sequencing was thymocytes. Receptors originate from a boy under three years old with a congenital heart defect. Each CDR3 is given with its conserved first and last residue. Rows may omit the clone size; those that give it use once, few, many or a size class.

J gene	clone size	V gene	CDR3 protein
TRBJ2-5	NA	TRBV7-2	CASSLTLAGGGETQYF
TRBJ1-1	NA	TRBV11-2	CASRLVRTGVMNTEAFF
TRBJ2-3	NA	TRBV5-4	CASSLNSGSSTDTQYF
TRBJ1-1	NA	TRBV29-1	CSDETGESTEAFF
TRBJ2-7	once	TRBV4-3	CASSQGGQSYEQYF
TRBJ2-7	NA	TRBV4-2	CASSQAVRGQGSYEQYF
TRBJ2-5	NA	TRBV10-2	CASSERETKKTQYF
TRBJ2-7	NA	TRBV4-3	CASSQRPSIQGCYEQYF
TRBJ2-1	NA	TRBV4-3	CASSQGAGEGEQFF
TRBJ2-4	few	TRBV5-8	CASSLVRLLAKNIQYF
TRBJ1-3	NA	TRBV7-2	CASGQGGREDTIYF
TRBJ2-3	NA	TRBV11-2	CASSFSGGSTDTQYF
TRBJ1-4	NA	TRBV19	CASSLPGTDHLFNEKLFF
TRBJ2-5	NA	TRBV5-6	CASSLALWQKETQYF
TRBJ2-1	NA	TRBV9	CASSVDPGTNEQFF
TRBJ2-7	NA	TRBV5-1	CASSGQGLYEQYF
TRBJ2-1	NA	TRBV5-6	CASSLSSWREGGNEQFF
TRBJ2-7	NA	TRBV6-1	CASSEAGGRKNEQYF
TRBJ2-1	NA	TRBV28	CASSPPHGTSKFF
TRBJ1-2	NA	TRBV18	CATHAAGGKRDYGYTF
TRBJ1-3	NA	TRBV28	CASSFSTFEENTIYF
TRBJ1-2	NA	TRBV27	CASSLQPGTHSISGYTF
TRBJ1-2	NA	TRBV27	CASSFGQTGALDGYTF
TRBJ2-3	NA	TRBV2	CASSTQSPRGETDTQYF
TRBJ2-3	NA	TRBV4-1	CASSSGNTDTQYF
TRBJ2-7	NA	TRBV5-6	CASSRVIGGYEQYF
TRBJ2-5	once	TRBV5-6	CASSFWATQETQYF
TRBJ1-2	NA	TRBV7-8	CASSLVGLWGQPYGYTF
TRBJ1-3	NA	TRBV4-1	CASSQDFRGTIYF
TRBJ1-5	NA	TRBV7-2	CASSLNQRDRVVGPQHF
TRBJ2-7	NA	TRBV6-6	CASSHGAGEAYEQYF
TRBJ2-7	NA	TRBV4-1	CASSRWGGPREQYF